One sample yielded the 21 T cell receptor beta chains listed below, sequenced in a study of blood T cells in healthy people across ages. The use of a sample-barcoded 5' primer and a J-beta primer mix characterized a second PCR of about 7 to 12 cycles. TCRdb processed the 5' RACE reads anew with MiXCR; each CDR3 protein has one entry. The sample has hundreds of thousands of distinct CDR3 sequences, less than 35% seen once; the top ten hold roughly 17%. The sequenced sample was blood. Every receptor here comes from a woman of 80 years or more in good health.

This rearrangement joins TRBV7-2 to TRBJ2-2; 7 bases are a match to TRBD1. Losses at the gene ends were 3 bases for V and 4 bases for J; bases not matched to a gene: 5. The CDR3 has 15 amino acids. The germline V gene has CDR1 SGHTA and CDR2 FQGNSA. The CDR3 here is CASSFKTGVTGELFF. The CDR3 coding sequence is TGTGCCAGCAGCTTCAAAACAGGGGTCACCGGGGAGCTGTTTTTT.

This clonotype was found once. This may be a read error: a much more frequent sequence differs by one nucleotide. The rearrangement links TRBV6-2 or TRBV6-3 to TRBJ1-2; D is undetermined. Germline lookup yields CDR1 MNHEY and CDR2 SVGEGT. This CDR3 has 12 residues. Written as DNA, the CDR3 is TGTGCCAGCAGCGAAAATGGCTTTGGCTGCACCTTC. This encodes CASSENGFGCTF.

Note on this clonotype: A single base separates this from a much larger clone, so it may be a read error. CDR3 sequence reads: CASSEGSTGNRETQYF. CDR3 DNA: TGCGCCAGCAGTGAAGGTTCTACAGGGAATCGAGAGACCCAGTACTTC. The rearrangement uses TRBV10-1 and TRBJ2-5; TRBD1 is a possible D gene (6 bases). The CDR3 extends over 16 amino acids. V lost 3 bases, J lost 4 bases, and 18 bases lay in between. The germline V gene encodes CDR1 WNHNN and CDR2 SYGVQD (reference sequence).

The chain uses TRBV5-4 and TRBJ2-1; D unclear. The V end was cut by 3 bases, the J end by 7 bases, with 14 bases between. The V gene's germline CDR1 is SGHNT and CDR2 YYREEE (reference sequence). This CDR3 comprises 14 residues. CDR3 in amino acids: CASSWAGGKNEQFF. DNA of the CDR3: TGTGCCAGCAGCTGGGCCGGCGGTAAGAATGAGCAGTTCTTC.

To note about this clonotype: Given the absence of the conserved phenylalanine or tryptophan at the CDR3 end, a read error is likely. The gene calls are TRBV3-1 and TRBJ2-1, with a tentative D call TRBD2 (7 bases). Germline V lookup: CDR1 LGHDT, CDR2 YNNKEL (reference sequence). The V end lost 0 bases, the J end lost 6 bases, and 15 bases lay between the germline ends. The CDR3 has 16 residues. The CDR3 region has the DNA TGTGCCAGCAGCCAAGATGGAGGGGGGGAAGGCAATGAGCAGTTCGTC. Residues: CASSQDGGGEGNEQFV.

There are a few counts of this clonotype. CDR3 DNA: TGTGCCAGCTTAACGGACAGCCGGGAGACCCAGTACTTC. Residues: CASLTDSRETQYF. The rearrangement uses TRBV18 and TRBJ2-5; TRBD1 is a possible D gene (6 bases). Trimming pared 7 bases from V and 5 bases from J, leaving 14 bases between. CDR1 KGHSH and CDR2 LQKENI come from the germline V gene. This CDR3 spans 13 amino acids.

This clonotype has only a few counts. The genes are TRBV7-2 and TRBJ1-4; TRBD1 aligns across 7 bases. Unmatched junction bases numbered 10, after V lost 5 bases and J lost 4 bases. The germline CDR1 and CDR2 sequences are SGHTA and FQGNSA. The length of the CDR3 is 16 residues. The CDR3 DNA is TGTGCCAGCAGCCTTAGGCCGGGACAGAATAATGAAAAACTGTTTTTT. Translated: CASSLRPGQNNEKLFF.

This clonotype was detected many times. V usage is TRBV5-6 and J usage is TRBJ2-3; perhaps TRBD2 as D (6 bases). V was pared by 1 base and J by 1 base, with 13 bases between. Germline-derived CDR1 and CDR2 are SGHDT and YYEEEE. This CDR3 is built from 16 residues. In DNA, the CDR3 is TGTGCCAGCAGCTTGTATGCCGCGGGACGCACAGATACGCAGTATTTT. This codes for CASSLYAAGRTDTQYF.

The chain combines TRBV6-2 or TRBV6-3 with TRBJ1-5; D gene unclear. From germline, CDR1 is MNHEY and CDR2 SVGEGT. V was clipped by 4 bases and J by 7 bases, with 23 bases between them. CDR3 length equals 17 residues. The CDR3 loop is CASSSRSSRLKVQPQHF. The CDR3 nucleotides read TGTGCCAGCAGTTCCCGCAGCTCGAGGTTGAAGGTGCAGCCCCAGCATTTT.

About this clonotype itself: A clone one base away is much larger, so this may be a read error. The V and J genes are TRBV7-2 and TRBJ2-7; D unresolved. V was shortened by 3 bases and J by 7 bases, with 10 bases between the two germline ends. CDR1 is SGHTA and CDR2 is FQGNSA in the germline V gene. The CDR3 is 12 amino acids. The CDR3 region has the DNA TGTGCCAGCAGCTTCACCCTCAATGAGCAGTACTTC. Its translation is CASSFTLNEQYF.

This clonotype was detected only a few times. The chain uses TRBV20-1 and TRBJ1-6, with 9 bases identical to TRBD1. J lost 0 bases, V lost 2 bases, and 5 bases had no gene match. The CDR3 sequence is 17 residues long. Germline V gives CDR1 DFQATT, CDR2 SNEGSKA (reference sequence). DNA of the CDR3: TGCAGTGCTAGACCAGACAGGGGGAGCTCCTATAATTCACCCCTCCACTTT. This encodes CSARPDRGSSYNSPLHF.

In its sample, this clonotype was seen many times. A junction end diverges from the germline sequence, so it may reflect a read error. V usage is TRBV20-1 and J usage is TRBJ2-5; 13 bases agree with TRBD2. The CDR3 runs 14 residues. Germline V CDR1 and CDR2: DFQATT, SNEGSKA (reference sequence). In nucleotides, the CDR3 is TGCAGTGCTGGACTAGCGGGGGCCCAAGGGACCCAGTACTTC. The encoded protein is CSAGLAGAQGTQYF.

This clonotype was picked up many times. This chain joins TRBV20-1 and TRBJ2-1; D ambiguous. The CDR3 consists of 12 residues. Per germline, CDR1 DFQATT and CDR2 SNEGSKA (reference sequence). Trimming removed 3 bases at V and 4 bases at J, with 7 bases between. The DNA for the CDR3 is TGCAGTGCTAGGGTGCAATACAATGAGCAGTTCTTC. It codes for CSARVQYNEQFF.

The chain joins TRBV2 to TRBJ2-2; D is ambiguous. This CDR3 region has 13 residues. The V gene's germline CDR1 is SNHLY and CDR2 FYNNEI. With 0 bases removed from V and 6 bases from J, the gap between germline ends came to 5 bases. As DNA, the CDR3 is TGTGCCAGCAGTGAAGCAGGGCCCGGGGAGCTGTTTTTT. Residues: CASSEAGPGELFF.

Turning to this clonotype: This may arise from a read error, as a much more abundant clone is one base away. This rearrangement joins TRBV20-1 to TRBJ2-1; no clear D gene. This CDR3 region has 12 residues. The V gene's germline CDR1 is DFQATT and CDR2 SNEGSKA (reference sequence). The CDR3 region has the DNA TGCAGTGCTAGAGATTACTCGAATGAGCGGTTCTTC. It translates to CSARDYSNERFF.

In its sample, this clonotype was seen many times. The chain combines TRBV5-5 with TRBJ1-5; D gene uncertain. Germline V gene data show CDR1 as SGHKS and CDR2 as YYEKEE (reference sequence). This CDR3 has 18 residues. Between the trimmed V and J ends, which lost 0 bases and 0 bases, there was a span of 16 bases. CDR3 sequence: CASSLGVGAAYSNQPQHF. DNA for the CDR3: TGTGCCAGCAGCTTGGGGGTCGGAGCAGCTTATAGCAATCAGCCCCAGCATTTT. The entire variable domain, with the rest obtained from reference TRBV5-5 and TRBJ1-5, is as follows: DAGVTQSPTHLIKTRGQQVTLRCSPISGHKSVSWYQQVLGQGPQFIFQYYEKEERGRGNFPDRFSARQFPNYSSELNVNALLLGDSALYLCASSLGVGAAYSNQPQHFGDGTRLSIL.

This clonotype has a handful of counts. The J gene is TRBJ1-2, the V gene TRBV25-1, with D possibly being TRBD1 (6 bases). V gave up 2 bases and J gave up 4 bases, with 14 bases separating them. Germline V gene sequence: CDR1 MGHDK, CDR2 SYGVNS. This CDR3 has 15 residues. The CDR3 sequence is CASSEGGRGTYGYTF. Here the CDR3 DNA reads TGTGCCAGCAGTGAAGGGGGCAGGGGAACCTATGGCTACACCTTC.

This clonotype was counted ten times or more. The rearrangement joins TRBV9 to TRBJ2-1; 10 bases align to TRBD2. Germline-derived CDR1 and CDR2 are SGDLS and YYNGEE. CDR3 length: 17 amino acids. The V segment lost 1 base and the J segment 0 bases; nucleotides outside the gene matches: 4. CDR3 DNA: TGTGCCAGCAGCGTAAATAGCGGGGGGACCTCCTACAATGAGCAGTTCTTC. Its translation: CASSVNSGGTSYNEQFF.

As for this clonotype: A much larger clone lies a single base off, so this may be a read error. V and J are TRBV20-1 and TRBJ2-5; tentative D call: TRBD2 (6 bases). From germline, CDR1 is DFQATT and CDR2 SNEGSKA (reference sequence). This CDR3 has 14 residues. This chain's CDR3 is CSARPRGGQETRYF. CDR3 nucleotides: TGCAGTGCTAGACCCCGGGGAGGACAAGAGACCCGGTACTTC.

This chain joins TRBV7-2 and TRBJ1-1; a weak D match, TRBD1 (6 bases). Trimming stripped 2 bases from V and 7 bases from J, with 11 bases between. The CDR3 has 13 amino acids. Germline V gene data show CDR1 as SGHTA and CDR2 as FQGNSA. CDR3 residues: CASSLTTTGEAFF. The CDR3 DNA reads as TGTGCCAGCAGCTTAACAACGACAGGTGAAGCTTTCTTT.

This clonotype was seen repeatedly, ten times or more. The chain carries TRBV27 and TRBJ1-2; D is perhaps TRBD1 (6 bases). Trimming removed 2 bases at V and 1 base at J, with 17 bases between. CDR3 size: 17 residues. The germline gives CDR1 MNHEY, CDR2 SMNVEV (reference sequence). CDR3 loop: CASSLRRTVALNYGYTF. CDR3 bases: TGTGCCAGCAGTTTAAGGCGGACAGTGGCCCTTAACTATGGCTACACCTTC.